This entry concerns a single T cell receptor (beta chain). The specificity of this receptor is unknown. No qualities accompany the bases; no much larger clone lies one base away. This sample was included in a study of blood T cell repertoires in COVID-19 (dated by TCRdb to 2020 to 2021). In the study overall: Samples covering the acute and convalescent phases of COVID-19 were provided by collaborators in the United States, Italy and Spain. The prospective study material was composed of cDNA or gDNA derived from T cells, B-cell-depleted T cells, or PBMCs. Deeply sampled blood TCRbeta repertoires from subjects exposed to, actively infected with, or recovered from COVID-19 were included in the dataset. A freely available public database, intended as a resource for researchers studying the immune response to SARS-CoV-2, is where the repertoires were released. Samples came from the ongoing ImmuneRACE study (first 160 participants) plus 1,254 subjects from 6 global collaborators. A de-identified subject ID, COVID-19 status, age in years and sex were almost always included in the sample metadata. HLA class I and class II types, where available, came from metadata supplied by the sample provider rather than from assay-based typing. What the study reported, not specific to this receptor: The amount of clinical and demographic metadata varied by source and participant and was provided uncurated.

The collaborating institutions used their own protocols to collect whole blood in K2EDTA tubes. For TCRbeta analysis, collaborators shipped samples as frozen whole blood, isolated PBMCs, or DNA extracted from either of those sample types. The immunoSEQ Assay, a bias-controlled multiplex PCR, was used to amplify TCRbeta CDR3 regions from genomic DNA. As for how the authors treated the data: Within the assay, amplification of reference gene primers was used to estimate how many nucleated cells each sample contained. To quantify the absolute abundance of each unique TCRbeta CDR3 rearrangement, sequence reads were collapsed and filtered. For each sample, productive Simpson clonality was calculated by taking the square root of Simpson's diversity index across productive rearrangements. The table comes from immuneACCESS by way of TCRdb, which keeps in-frame sequences with V and J called. Part of the clones is missing from these tables; in studies checked, under half for an unresolved V gene and the rest for unknown reasons. For V, J and clone size, that table is used; D and trimming come from the DNA. Across this sample there are under 300,000 clones, with roughly 86% seen only once. The top ten constitute about 0.74% of the sample.

This clonotype originated in a woman under 40 with acute or convalescent COVID-19. The sequenced material came from peripheral blood.

The DNA sequence is given as TGTGCCAGCGAAGCCTCCCCATACACTGAAGCTTTCTTT. Its translation is CASEASPYTEAFF. The chain is assembled from TRBV7-2 and TRBJ1-1; there is no confident call for the D gene. V is reduced by 8 bases and J by 3 bases, leaving a spacing of 13 bases between them. Including cysteine and phenylalanine, the CDR3 has 13 amino acids. Just the 39-base CDR3 DNA is kept, in frame starting at base 1. CDR1 is given as SGHTA and CDR2 as FQGNSA, both from the germline V gene.